What follows is one T cell receptor (beta chain) and its context. V was clipped by 4 bases and J by 1 base, with 14 bases between them. Per the germline V gene, CDR1 is LNHDA and CDR2 is SQIVND (reference sequence). The CDR3 covers 16 residues. In the study's own analysis: Nucleated cell number was recorded as an estimate derived from reference gene primer amplification. Clones were read by immunoSEQ multiplex PCR, and TCRdb kept only the in-frame ones, dropping some. V, J and clone size were drawn from that table, and D and trimming were deduced from the DNA. The table includes around 100,000 clones, over 75% detected once. This entry comes from a study of blood T cell repertoires in COVID-19. Study as a whole: The United States, Italy and Spain were the sources of the acute and convalescent COVID-19 samples. The cDNA or gDNA used as material had been derived from T cells, B-cell-depleted T cells, or PBMCs.

The sequencing input was peripheral blood. The chain combines TRBV19 with TRBJ1-5; D unclear. The source is a woman aged 80 or over with acute or convalescent COVID-19. The CDR3 region is CASSSTWGGSNQPQHF. CDR3 nucleotides: TGTGCCAGTAGTAGTACGTGGGGAGGAAGCAATCAGCCCCAGCATTTT.